The 5 T cell receptor beta chains in this list originate from one sample, sequenced in a study of cytomegalovirus exposure and HLA in healthy donors. Sequencing was performed with immunoSEQ multiplex PCR; in TCRdb, only in-frame clones are kept and a portion is missing. The sample lists roughly 130,000 clones, 88% occurring once. The material sequenced was PBMCs. The receptors were sampled from a man between 25 and 39 years old in good health and CMV-seronegative.

This clone occurred once. The chain joins TRBV5-1 to TRBJ2-1; 9 nucleotides align to TRBD2. The CDR3 is 15 residues long. V was clipped by 2 bases and J by 5 bases; unmatched bases: 5. Germline CDR1 SGHRS, CDR2 YFSETQ. CDR3 in amino acids: CASSLRLAANNEQFF. The CDR3 DNA follows: TGCGCCAGCAGCTTAAGACTAGCGGCTAACAATGAGCAGTTCTTC.

The chain couples TRBV5-4 to TRBJ1-1; a weak D match, TRBD1 (6 bases). The germline V and J ends were trimmed by 4 bases and 5 bases, with 15 bases remaining between them. The CDR3 totals 14 residues. Germline V gene data show CDR1 as SGHNT and CDR2 as YYREEE (reference sequence). CDR3 DNA sequence: TGTGCCAGCAGCCCAGCAGGGGCGATTACTGAAGCTTTCTTT. This codes for CASSPAGAITEAFF.

The V gene is TRBV25-1, the J gene TRBJ2-1, with 14 bases aligning to TRBD2. The germline CDR1 and CDR2 sequences are MGHDK and SYGVNS. This CDR3 comprises 16 residues. With V trimmed by 4 bases and J by 8 bases, 7 bases remained unmatched. The DNA of the CDR3 is TGTGCCAGCAGTGGCTGGGGGACTAGCGGGAGTGATGAGCAGTTCTTC. Amino acids: CASSGWGTSGSDEQFF. Based on the CDR3 plus reference TRBV25-1 and TRBJ2-1, the full variable domain is EADIYQTPRYLVIGTGKKITLECSQTMGHDKMYWYQQDPGMELHLIHYSYGVNSTEKGDLSSESTVSRIRTEHFPLTLESARPSHTSQYLCASSGWGTSGSDEQFFGPGTRLTVL.

This clone was recorded a few times. The genes are TRBV9 and TRBJ2-1, with a tentative D call TRBD1 (6 bases). The CDR3 runs 14 residues. Trimming left V 1 base short and J 6 bases short, with 11 bases between. Germline CDR1 is SGDLS and CDR2 is YYNGEE. The CDR3 here is CASSVQQGRNEQFF. CDR3 DNA sequence: TGTGCCAGCAGCGTACAACAGGGCCGCAATGAGCAGTTCTTC.

The rearrangement links TRBV6-5 to TRBJ2-7; possible D gene TRBD1, 5 bases. This CDR3 contains 13 residues. The germline V and J ends were trimmed by 0 bases and 5 bases, with 8 bases remaining between them. Germline loops: CDR1 MNHEY, CDR2 SVGAGI. The CDR3 bases are TGTGCCAGCAGTTACTCCAGGGTCGACGAGCAGTACTTC. This gives the protein CASSYSRVDEQYF.